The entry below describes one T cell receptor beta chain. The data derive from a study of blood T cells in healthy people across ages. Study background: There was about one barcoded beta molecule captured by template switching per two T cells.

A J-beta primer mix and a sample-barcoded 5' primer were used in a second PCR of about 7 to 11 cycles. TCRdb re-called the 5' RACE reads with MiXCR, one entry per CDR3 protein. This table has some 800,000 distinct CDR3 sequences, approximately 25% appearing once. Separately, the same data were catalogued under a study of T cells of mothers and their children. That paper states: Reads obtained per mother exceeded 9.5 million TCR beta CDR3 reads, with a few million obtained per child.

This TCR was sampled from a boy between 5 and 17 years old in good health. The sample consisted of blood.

The CDR3 protein is CASSQEGSRSGAFF. The CDR3 bases are TGCGCCAGCAGCCAAGAGGGGTCAAGGTCTGGAGCTTTCTTT. The chain combines TRBV4-1 with TRBJ1-1; no firm D call. Germline loops: CDR1 MGHRA, CDR2 YSYEKL. The V end was cut by 0 bases, the J end by 10 bases, with 15 bases between. This CDR3 is built from 14 residues.